This T cell receptor (beta chain) was documented in a study of blood T cells in healthy people across ages. Looked up from germline, CDR1 is LNHNV and CDR2 is YYDKDF (reference sequence). V shed 5 bases and J shed 0 bases, with 10 bases lying between them. The CDR3 covers 15 residues. Primed by a sample-barcoded 5' primer and a J-beta primer mix, a second PCR proceeded for roughly 6 to 12 cycles. With 12 random nucleotides, a template-switch adaptor tagged each individual cDNA molecule. Every sample returned 2.5 million or more CDR3-containing paired-end reads. TCRdb reanalysed the 5' RACE reads using MiXCR and keeps one entry per CDR3 protein. Among hundreds of thousands of distinct CDR3 sequences, under 45% were seen once, and the ten largest hold roughly 18%. Total RNA extraction produced at least 5.5 micrograms (per sample) for the study.

Material for sequencing was blood. The chain recombines TRBV15 with TRBJ1-4, with D uncertain. The receptor was isolated from a man in his 60s in good health. In DNA form, the CDR3 reads TGTGCCACCAGCCGATTATATACAACTAATGAAAAACTGTTTTTT. Its protein product is CATSRLYTTNEKLFF.